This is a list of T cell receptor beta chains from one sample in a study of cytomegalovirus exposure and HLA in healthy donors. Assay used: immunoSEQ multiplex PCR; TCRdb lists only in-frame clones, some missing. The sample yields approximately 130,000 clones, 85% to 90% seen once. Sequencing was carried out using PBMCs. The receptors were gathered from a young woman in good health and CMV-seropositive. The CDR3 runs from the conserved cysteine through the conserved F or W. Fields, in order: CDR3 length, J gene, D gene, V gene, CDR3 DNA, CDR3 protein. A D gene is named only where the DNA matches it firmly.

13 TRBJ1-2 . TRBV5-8 TGTGCCAGCACCATACAGGGTCCCCGTGGCTACACCTTC CASTIQGPRGYTF
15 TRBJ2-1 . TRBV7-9 TGTGCCAGCAGCTTCTTACAGGGCCCCTACAATGAGCAGTTCTTC CASSFLQGPYNEQFF
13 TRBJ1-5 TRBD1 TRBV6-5 TGTGCCAGCAGCACAACAGGGGGCTGGCCCCAGCATTTT CASSTTGGWPQHF
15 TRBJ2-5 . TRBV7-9 TGTGCCAGCAGCTTAGGGGTAGGGGCCGGTGAGACCCAGTACTTC CASSLGVGAGETQYF
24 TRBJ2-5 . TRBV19 TGTGCCAGTAGTATAGTGAACTCATGGGACGTGGACAGCGGTGTGTCGGAGGCTGGAGAGACCCAGTACTTC CASSIVNSWDVDSGVSEAGETQYF
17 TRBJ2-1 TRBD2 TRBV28 TGTGCCAGCAGTTTGGGACTAGCGGGGGGGGCCAGGATTGAGCAGTTCTTC CASSLGLAGGARIEQFF
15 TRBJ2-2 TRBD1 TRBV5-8 TGTGCCAGCAGCTTGTTGGGACAGGGGACCGGGGAGCTGTTTTTT CASSLLGQGTGELFF
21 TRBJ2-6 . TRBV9 TGTGCCAGCAGCGTAACCAGGCAGGGCACCCTAGGTGTGGGTGGGGCCAACGTCCTGACTTTC CASSVTRQGTLGVGGANVLTF
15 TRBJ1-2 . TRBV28 TGTGCCAGCAGCCCCCTGGGAGGGAAAGACTATGGCTACACCTTC CASSPLGGKDYGYTF
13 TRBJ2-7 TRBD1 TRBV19 TGTGCCAGTAGTCACAGGGGGCGTTACGAGCAGTACTTC CASSHRGRYEQYF
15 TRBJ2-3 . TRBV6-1 TGTGCCAGCAGTGAATCCTACGGGGGAGGAGGTGGGCAGTATTTT CASSESYGGGGGQYF
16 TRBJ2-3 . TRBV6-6 TGTGCCAGCACTCCCGGGTGGGGGCAGGGTGGCGATACGCAGTATTTT CASTPGWGQGGDTQYF
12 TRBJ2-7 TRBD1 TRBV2 TGTGCCAGCAAGGAGACAGGGGTCGAGCAGTACTTC CASKETGVEQYF
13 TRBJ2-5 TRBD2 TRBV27 TGTGCCAGCAGTTTAGCGGGAGTGGAGACCCAGTACTTC CASSLAGVETQYF
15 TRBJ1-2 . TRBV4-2 TGTGCCAGCAGCCCGGGGCGGGGTGAGGTATATGGCTACACCTTC CASSPGRGEVYGYTF
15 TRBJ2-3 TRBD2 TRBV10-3 TGTGCCATCAGTGATACTAGCGGGGCAACAGATACGCAGTATTTT CAISDTSGATDTQYF
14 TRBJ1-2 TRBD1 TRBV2 TGTGCCAGCAGTGGGACAGGAGCCTTTAACGGCTACACCTTC CASSGTGAFNGYTF
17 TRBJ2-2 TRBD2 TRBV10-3 TGTGCCATCAGTGGAAATAGCGGGAGTCGGTACACCGGGGAGCTGTTTTTT CAISGNSGSRYTGELFF
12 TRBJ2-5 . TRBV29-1 TGCAGCGCAAAGGGGGGGCAAGAGACCCAGTACTTC CSAKGGQETQYF
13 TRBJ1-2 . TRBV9 TGTGCCAGCAGCGTAGAAGGGGTATCTGGCTACACCTTC CASSVEGVSGYTF
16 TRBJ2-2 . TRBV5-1 TGCGCCAGCAGCTTGGGGGACTCCAGGGTCACCGGGGAGCTGTTTTTT CASSLGDSRVTGELFF